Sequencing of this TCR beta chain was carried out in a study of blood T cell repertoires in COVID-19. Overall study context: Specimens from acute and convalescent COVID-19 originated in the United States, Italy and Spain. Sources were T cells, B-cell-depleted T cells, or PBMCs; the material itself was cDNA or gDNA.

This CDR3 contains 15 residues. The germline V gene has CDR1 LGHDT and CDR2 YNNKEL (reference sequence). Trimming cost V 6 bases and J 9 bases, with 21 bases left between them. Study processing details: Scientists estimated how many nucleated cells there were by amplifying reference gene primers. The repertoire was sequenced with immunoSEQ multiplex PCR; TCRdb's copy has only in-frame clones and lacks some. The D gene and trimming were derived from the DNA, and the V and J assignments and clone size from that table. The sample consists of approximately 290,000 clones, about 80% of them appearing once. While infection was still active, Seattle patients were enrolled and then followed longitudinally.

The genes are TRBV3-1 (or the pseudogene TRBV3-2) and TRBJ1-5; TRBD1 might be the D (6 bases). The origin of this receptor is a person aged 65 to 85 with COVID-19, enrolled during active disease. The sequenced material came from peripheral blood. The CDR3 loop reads CASRVIGGGSPPQHF. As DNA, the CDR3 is TGTGCCAGCAGGGTAATTGGGGGCGGGAGTCCGCCCCAGCATTTT.